This T cell receptor beta chain was obtained from a study of cytomegalovirus exposure and HLA in healthy donors. General study points: For presence/absence analyses, sequencing depth was assumed to be roughly uniform across donors. The study listed about 150 cytomegalovirus-associated TCR beta chains. Most likely, a cluster of highly shared sequence variants arose as a sequencing artifact. Several of the most significant clusters were apparently associated with common viral pathogens in a later analysis.

With 60 Vbeta and 13 Jbeta primers, the PCR was carried out. The data were produced by immunoSEQ multiplex PCR, yet TCRdb's version contains in-frame clones alone and is incomplete. The sample contains about 160,000 clones, 65% to 90% of which appear only once. Regarding this clone: What it binds is unknown.

V was shortened by 1 base and J by 5 bases, with 11 bases between the two germline ends. Germline V gene lookup returns CDR1 LNHDA and CDR2 SQIVND (reference sequence). The CDR3 has 15 residues. The receptor was derived from a man aged 45-65 years in good health and CMV-seropositive. The chain is built from TRBV19 and TRBJ2-2; perhaps TRBD2 as D (6 bases). Sequenced input: PBMCs. CDR3 coding DNA: TGTGCCAGTAGTATAGCTGGCGGGGAGACCGGGGAGCTGTTTTTT. Its protein product is CASSIAGGETGELFF.